This T cell receptor (beta chain) was sequenced in a study of vaccination effects on CD4 cells after COVID-19. Study results and limitations: Few convalescent patients and no early post-infection timepoints were included in the study.

The V end lost 5 bases, the J end lost 1 base, and 12 bases lay between the germline ends. Germline V gene sequence: CDR1 SGHTA, CDR2 FQGNSA. This CDR3 region has 14 residues. This clone was observed a handful of times. Its specificity is not known. With the ViraFEST assay, the study expanded antigen-specific CD4+ T cells using viral peptide pools, then sequenced them. It was after 10 days of culture that CD4+ T cells were isolated. Vaccinated participants had no history of SARS-CoV-2 infection and tested negative for nucleocapsid antibodies. The authors replaced half the medium with IL-2 medium on days 3 and 7. Sequenced by immunoSEQ multiplex PCR; TCRdb stores in-frame clones only, minus some. The sample lists about 23,000 clones, just under 75% seen once, with about 3.5% in the top ten.

The chain combines TRBV7-2 with TRBJ2-7; possible D gene TRBD1, 5 bases. The sequencing used CD4+ T cells from PBMCs cultured with SARS-CoV-2 spike peptides, collected before COVID-19 vaccination. This TCR derives from a human donor who received a COVID-19 vaccine. For the CDR3, the DNA is TGTGCCAGCAGCGACAGTACTGGGTCCTACGAGCAGTACTTC. Translated: CASSDSTGSYEQYF.